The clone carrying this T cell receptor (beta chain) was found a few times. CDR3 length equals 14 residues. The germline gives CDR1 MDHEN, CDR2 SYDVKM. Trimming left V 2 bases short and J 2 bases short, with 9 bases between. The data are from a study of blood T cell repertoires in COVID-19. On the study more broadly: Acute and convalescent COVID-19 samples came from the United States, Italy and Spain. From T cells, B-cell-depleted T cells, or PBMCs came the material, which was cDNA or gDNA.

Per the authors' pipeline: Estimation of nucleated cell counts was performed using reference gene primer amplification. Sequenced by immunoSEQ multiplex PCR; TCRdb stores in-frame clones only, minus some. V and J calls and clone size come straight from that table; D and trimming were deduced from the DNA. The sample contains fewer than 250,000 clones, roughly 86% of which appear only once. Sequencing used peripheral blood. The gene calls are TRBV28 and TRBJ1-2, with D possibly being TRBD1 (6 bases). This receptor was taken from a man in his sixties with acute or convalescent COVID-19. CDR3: CASSLTGKNYGYTF. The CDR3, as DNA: TGTGCCAGCAGTTTAACAGGGAAGAACTATGGCTACACCTTC.